The rows below give T cell receptor beta chains drawn from one sample of a study of cytomegalovirus exposure and HLA in healthy donors. Sequenced by immunoSEQ multiplex PCR; TCRdb stores in-frame clones only, minus some. Altogether some 140,000 clones are present, 60% to 85% being singletons, with the ten largest covering 1.5%. Specimen: PBMCs. The receptors shown here come from a woman aged 18-30 years in good health and CMV-seronegative. CDR3s include the opening cysteine and the closing phenylalanine or tryptophan. Each record gives: D gene, V gene, clone size, J gene, CDR3 protein, CDR3 DNA. The D gene is left open where the match is weak. Clone size is shown for a subset of rows, as once, few, many or a class of expanded clone.

TRBD2	TRBV18	-	TRBJ2-1	CASSSPELAGNNEQFF	TGTGCCAGCTCCTCCCCTGAACTAGCGGGAAACAATGAGCAGTTCTTC
-	TRBV5-1	-	TRBJ1-1	CASSEEQGYTEAFF	TGCGCCAGCAGCGAAGAACAGGGTTACACTGAAGCTTTCTTT
-	TRBV19	-	TRBJ2-1	CASSIGSNNEQFF	TGTGCCAGTAGTATAGGCTCTAACAATGAGCAGTTCTTC
-	TRBV27	-	TRBJ2-7	CASSLSPGFSYEQYF	TGTGCCAGCAGTTTATCTCCGGGGTTTTCCTACGAGCAGTACTTC
TRBD2	TRBV30	-	TRBJ2-1	CAWSVPWLAENEQFF	TGTGCCTGGAGTGTACCTTGGCTAGCGGAGAATGAGCAGTTCTTC
TRBD2	TRBV5-6	-	TRBJ2-7	CASSQGLAVSYEQYF	TGTGCCAGCAGCCAGGGACTAGCGGTCTCCTACGAGCAGTACTTC
-	TRBV19	-	TRBJ2-1	CATSDFLVYNEQFF	TGTGCCACCTCCGACTTCCTCGTTTACAATGAGCAGTTCTTC
TRBD2	TRBV7-2	few	TRBJ2-1	CASSGGYGRARYEQFF	TGTGCCAGCAGCGGAGGTTATGGGAGGGCCCGATATGAGCAGTTCTTC
TRBD1	TRBV25-1	-	TRBJ1-1	CASSTGGEGTEAFF	TGTGCCAGCAGCACAGGGGGCGAGGGCACTGAAGCTTTCTTT
TRBD2	TRBV4-2	-	TRBJ2-1	CASSQAPAGGKNEQFF	TGTGCCAGCAGCCAAGCCCCGGCGGGAGGGAAAAATGAGCAGTTCTTC
-	TRBV7-2	-	TRBJ1-2	CASSFPISDGYTF	TGTGCCAGCAGCTTCCCGATAAGCGATGGCTACACCTTC
-	TRBV19	-	TRBJ2-7	CASSMGASYEQYF	TGTGCCAGTAGTATGGGGGCGTCCTACGAGCAGTACTTC
-	TRBV5-8	-	TRBJ2-1	CASSIQGLPNNEQFF	TGTGCCAGCAGCATTCAGGGTCTCCCTAACAATGAGCAGTTCTTC
TRBD1	TRBV7-7	-	TRBJ2-7	CASSPGPGQGVYEQYF	TGTGCCAGCAGCCCCGGGCCGGGACAGGGGGTTTACGAGCAGTACTTC
TRBD2	TRBV7-2	-	TRBJ2-1	CASSLGREGRNEQFF	TGTGCCAGCAGCTTAGGGCGGGAGGGCCGGAATGAGCAGTTCTTC
-	TRBV2	-	TRBJ1-1	CASKTNTEAFF	TGTGCCAGCAAAACTAACACTGAAGCTTTCTTT
TRBD2	TRBV7-8	-	TRBJ2-1	CASSHSSGTGNEQFF	TGTGCCAGCAGCCACTCTAGCGGGACGGGAAATGAGCAGTTCTTC
TRBD1	TRBV18	-	TRBJ1-5	CASSPPQGEPQHF	TGTGCCAGCTCACCACCCCAGGGGGAGCCCCAGCATTTT
TRBD2	TRBV30	-	TRBJ2-1	CAWGRTLGTSGRNEQFF	TGTGCCTGGGGTCGAACGCTGGGGACTAGCGGGAGAAATGAGCAGTTCTTC
-	TRBV7-4	once	TRBJ1-4	CASSLDGTLHEKLFF	TGTGCCAGCAGCTTAGACGGGACTCTACATGAAAAACTGTTTTTT
-	TRBV15	few	TRBJ1-1	CATAQQFMNTEAFF	TGTGCCACGGCACAGCAGTTCATGAACACTGAAGCTTTCTTT
TRBD1	TRBV11-2	-	TRBJ1-1	CASSFNRDREAFF	TGTGCCAGCAGCTTCAACAGGGACAGGGAAGCTTTCTTT
TRBD1	TRBV7-2	-	TRBJ2-7	CASSPLGGSGEQYF	TGTGCCAGCAGCCCTTTAGGGGGCTCCGGCGAGCAGTACTTC
TRBD1	TRBV30	-	TRBJ1-1	CAWSRPGGAQVAFF	TGTGCCTGGAGTCGGCCAGGGGGCGCGCAGGTGGCTTTCTTT
TRBD1	TRBV4-2	few	TRBJ1-1	CASSQKQGGNTEAFF	TGTGCCAGCAGCCAGAAACAGGGGGGGAACACTGAAGCTTTCTTT
TRBD2	TRBV19	-	TRBJ2-5	CASSTGGTQYF	TGTGCCAGTAGTACGGGGGGGACCCAGTACTTC
-	TRBV6-1	-	TRBJ1-1	CASSEFGRGLNTEAFF	TGTGCCAGCAGTGAATTCGGGAGGGGACTTAACACTGAAGCTTTCTTT